Listed below are T cell receptor beta chains from one sample, sequenced in a study of blood T cell repertoires in COVID-19. The repertoire was sequenced with immunoSEQ multiplex PCR; TCRdb's copy has only in-frame clones and lacks some. The sample shows approximately 210,000 clones, 90% to 95% of them seen only once. Sequenced material: peripheral blood. The receptors derive from a young man with COVID-19, enrolled during active disease. Both conserved end residues are part of each CDR3. Each record gives: V gene, clone size, J gene, D gene, CDR3 DNA, CDR3 protein. A D gene is named only where the DNA matches it firmly. Clone size appears in some rows only: once, few, many, or a class for an expanded clone.

TRBV9	once	TRBJ2-1	TRBD1	TGTGCCAGCAGCCGGGACAGGGAAGGCAATGAGCAGTTCTTC	CASSRDREGNEQFF
TRBV4-1	NA	TRBJ2-7	NA	TGCGCCAGCAGCCATAGGTGGGCCACTATGGGAGGAGGTCGTGAGCAGTACTTC	CASSHRWATMGGGREQYF
TRBV18	once	TRBJ1-2	TRBD1	TGTGCCAGCTCACAGACCGGGACAGGGGGCTATGGCTACACCTTC	CASSQTGTGGYGYTF
TRBV10-1	NA	TRBJ2-7	NA	TGCGCCAGCAGTGGGGGGCAGGCCTACGAGCAGTACTTC	CASSGGQAYEQYF
TRBV5-1	NA	TRBJ2-1	TRBD1	TGCGCCAGCAGCGGTAACAGGGGGGTCAATGTCGAGCAGTTCTTC	CASSGNRGVNVEQFF
TRBV24-1	NA	TRBJ1-1	TRBD1	TGTGCCACCGAGCAGGGGGCTGAGGTTGTTACCAACACTGAAGCTTTCTTT	CATEQGAEVVTNTEAFF
TRBV2	NA	TRBJ2-2	TRBD2	TGTGCCAGCAGTGACGTCGGGGTAGCGGGGGGGACCGGGGAGCTGTTTTTT	CASSDVGVAGGTGELFF
TRBV6-5	NA	TRBJ1-6	NA	TGTGCCAGCAGTTACGGCCCGGGTTTCGATTCACCCCTCCACTTT	CASSYGPGFDSPLHF
TRBV5-1	NA	TRBJ2-7	TRBD1	TGCGCCAGCAGCGTGGACAGGGGCGAGCAGTACTTC	CASSVDRGEQYF
TRBV5-6	NA	TRBJ1-2	TRBD1	TGTGCCAGCAGCTACGGGACAGGGGAGGGCTATGGCTACACCTTC	CASSYGTGEGYGYTF
TRBV15	NA	TRBJ1-1	TRBD1	TGTGCCACCAGCAGAGACTTCCGGACAGGGACTGAAGCTTTCTTT	CATSRDFRTGTEAFF
TRBV5-4	NA	TRBJ2-3	TRBD2	TGTGCCAGCAGCTTTGGGGGGGGGAGCACAGATACGCAGTATTTT	CASSFGGGSTDTQYF
TRBV19	few	TRBJ1-2	NA	TGTGCCAGTAGTACAGGACACCTGAACTATGGCTACACCTTC	CASSTGHLNYGYTF
TRBV6-5	NA	TRBJ1-2	NA	TGTGCCAGCAGTTGGCGGGGACCTTGGGGCTACACCTTC	CASSWRGPWGYTF
TRBV9	NA	TRBJ1-6	NA	TGTGCCAGCAGCCCCCGGGCAGGGGAGCGGGGTTCACCCCTCCACTTT	CASSPRAGERGSPLHF
TRBV3-1/TRBV3-2	NA	TRBJ2-2	NA	TGTGCCAGCAGCCAATCTGTCCATCTCGGGGGAAACACCGGGGAGCTGTTTTTT	CASSQSVHLGGNTGELFF
TRBV4-1	NA	TRBJ1-2	TRBD1	TGCGCCAGCAGCCAAGTGTGGGGACAGGGGAACTATGGCTACACCTTC	CASSQVWGQGNYGYTF
TRBV14	NA	TRBJ2-7	NA	TGTGCCAGCAGCCAATTGGGGGGGGGCCCCTACGAGCAGTACTTC	CASSQLGGGPYEQYF
TRBV5-1	NA	TRBJ1-4	NA	TGCGCCAGCAGCTCAGACAGACCCCATGAAAAACTGTTTTTT	CASSSDRPHEKLFF
TRBV3-1/TRBV3-2	NA	TRBJ1-2	TRBD1	TGTGCCAGCAGCTTCCTAGCCAGGGGGCGCGATGGTGGCTACACCTTC	CASSFLARGRDGGYTF
TRBV10-3	NA	TRBJ1-5	TRBD1	TGTGCCATCAGTGCGGACAGGGATCAGCCCCAGCATTTT	CAISADRDQPQHF
TRBV2	NA	TRBJ1-1	TRBD1	TGTGCCAGCGGGCAGACAGGGGGCGACACTGAAGCTTTCTTT	CASGQTGGDTEAFF
TRBV3-1/TRBV3-2	NA	TRBJ1-1	NA	TGTGCCAGCAGCCCCCACGAACTGAGGAACACTGAAGCTTTCTTT	CASSPHELRNTEAFF
TRBV18	NA	TRBJ1-4	TRBD1	TGTGCCAGCTCCCCCGGACAGGGGCCTCCGGATTTTTTCGAAAAACTGTTTTTT	CASSPGQGPPDFFEKLFF
TRBV30	once	TRBJ1-5	TRBD1	TGTGCCTGGAGTGTACCAACAGGGGGCTTGTCGCGCAATCAGCCCCAGCATTTT	CAWSVPTGGLSRNQPQHF
TRBV29-1	NA	TRBJ2-3	TRBD2	TGCAGCGTTGAAGAGCTGGTCGGAGCGGGGGGCTACGCAGATACGCAGTATTTT	CSVEELVGAGGYADTQYF
TRBV11-1	NA	TRBJ1-2	NA	TGTGCCAGCAGCCCACAGGGATATGGCTACACCTTC	CASSPQGYGYTF
TRBV10-1	NA	TRBJ2-1	TRBD2	TGCGCCAGCGGGATGGGTGGCGGGGGAAATGAGCAGTTCTTC	CASGMGGGGNEQFF
TRBV7-9	NA	TRBJ2-7	TRBD1	TGTGCCAGCAGCCGAGGACAGGGCGAGGAGCAGTACTTC	CASSRGQGEEQYF
TRBV5-6	NA	TRBJ1-1	NA	TGTGCCAGCAGCTTGTGGGGCGCGGGATTGAACACTGAAGCTTTCTTT	CASSLWGAGLNTEAFF
TRBV4-1	NA	TRBJ2-3	TRBD2	TGCGCCAGCAGCCAAGATCAGGCGGGAGCGGGGGCTAGGGATACGCAGTATTTT	CASSQDQAGAGARDTQYF
TRBV3-1/TRBV3-2	once	TRBJ2-4	TRBD2	TGTGCCAGCAGCCCGTTTACCCCACGCCGCCTGGGACTAGCGGGGGCCAAAAACATTCAGTACTTC	CASSPFTPRRLGLAGAKNIQYF
TRBV19	NA	TRBJ2-2	NA	TGTGCCAGTAGTATGGCAGGTGGGCTGTTTTTT	CASSMAGGLFF
TRBV5-1	NA	TRBJ1-4	TRBD1	TGCGCCAGCAGTCAGACAGGGGGTATAGAAAAACTGTTTTTT	CASSQTGGIEKLFF
TRBV6-6	NA	TRBJ1-4	TRBD1	TGTGCCAGCAGTTTCGGACAGGGGGCAACTAATGAAAAACTGTTTTTT	CASSFGQGATNEKLFF
TRBV2	NA	TRBJ1-3	NA	TGTGCCACCAATCCCGACAGAGAAGGAAACACCATATATTTT	CATNPDREGNTIYF
TRBV18	NA	TRBJ2-1	TRBD1	TGTGCCAGCTCACCAGGGACAGGGGACTACAATGAGCAGTTCTTC	CASSPGTGDYNEQFF
TRBV18	NA	TRBJ1-1	NA	TGTGCCAGCTCACCCACGGCTTGGAGCACTGAAGCTTTCTTT	CASSPTAWSTEAFF
TRBV4-2	NA	TRBJ2-7	NA	TGTGCCAGCAGCCACGGACTGCACTCCTACGAGCAGTACTTC	CASSHGLHSYEQYF
TRBV19	NA	TRBJ1-2	TRBD1	TGTGCCAGTAGTATTCGACAGGGCAACTATGGCTACACCTTC	CASSIRQGNYGYTF
TRBV6-5	NA	TRBJ1-4	TRBD1	TGTGCCAGCATGGAGGGGGCCGGGAATGAAAAACTGTTTTTT	CASMEGAGNEKLFF
TRBV3-1/TRBV3-2	once	TRBJ2-1	NA	TGTGCCAGCAGTTTATACGGTGAGCAGTTCTTC	CASSLYGEQFF
TRBV12-5	NA	TRBJ2-5	TRBD1	TGTGCTAGTGGTTTGGTCTGGGGACAGGGGGTGACCCAGTACTTC	CASGLVWGQGVTQYF
TRBV5-4	NA	TRBJ1-2	TRBD1	TGTGCCAGCAGCTTGGGGGACAGCAGCTTCTATGGCTACACCTTC	CASSLGDSSFYGYTF
TRBV9	NA	TRBJ1-2	TRBD1	TGTGCCAGCACCGGGGACAGGGGGCAGGTCTATGGCTACACCTTC	CASTGDRGQVYGYTF
TRBV4-1	NA	TRBJ2-4	TRBD2	TGCGCCAGCAGCCAACCACTAGCGGGGGGGCCGAGAAACATTCAGTACTTC	CASSQPLAGGPRNIQYF
TRBV12-5	NA	TRBJ2-2	NA	TGTGCTAGTGGTCCCCAGGGTCTCGGCGGCGGGGAGCTGTTTTTT	CASGPQGLGGGELFF
TRBV19	few	TRBJ1-2	TRBD1	TGTGCCAGTGGACAGGGGATGAGGAGGGGCTACACCTTC	CASGQGMRRGYTF
TRBV2	NA	TRBJ1-4	NA	TGTGCCAGTGAGGGTACCACTAATGAAAAACTGTTTTTT	CASEGTTNEKLFF
TRBV5-1	NA	TRBJ1-4	TRBD1	TGCGCCAGCAGCGGCGGCCGGGACAGCCTTAATGAAAAACTGTTTTTT	CASSGGRDSLNEKLFF
TRBV7-3	NA	TRBJ2-5	NA	TGTGCCAGCAGCTTAAACGGGGAGGAGGAGACCCAGTACTTC	CASSLNGEEETQYF
TRBV9	NA	TRBJ2-5	TRBD1	TGTGCCAGCAGCAGCCGGGACAGGGGTCCGGGGGAGACCCAGTACTTC	CASSSRDRGPGETQYF
TRBV7-2	NA	TRBJ1-1	NA	TGTGCCAGCAGCCTTCTGGACAGAAACACTGAAGCTTTCTTT	CASSLLDRNTEAFF
TRBV12-5	NA	TRBJ1-2	NA	TGTGCTAGTGGTTTCGGCAGGGGAGATGGCTACACCTTC	CASGFGRGDGYTF